The clone carrying this TCR beta chain appeared many times. The data derive from a study of Graves' ophthalmopathy and Graves' hyperthyroidism. Researchers turned away patients with other autoimmune diseases, uncontrolled infections, pregnancy or lactation. Amplification from RNA transcripts yielded the TCR beta CDR3 regions. Second-round multiplex PCR followed a first-round RT-PCR using HTBI primers. TCRdb re-called the multiplex PCR reads with MiXCR, one entry per CDR3 protein. The repertoire consists of about 210,000 distinct CDR3 sequences, with over 25% occurring once and the leading ten covering approximately 8.2%. Between the trimmed V and J ends, which lost 0 bases and 11 bases, there was a span of 11 bases. CDR3 length: 13 amino acids. Germline CDR1 and CDR2: MNHEY and SVGAGI.

This sequence joins TRBV6-5 and TRBJ1-5; D call uncertain. Specimen: peripheral blood. The sequence was obtained from a man over 45 with Graves' ophthalmopathy. The CDR3 bases are TGTGCCAGCAGTTACTCCCCGGAGGGAGCCCAGCATTTT. It yields the protein CASSYSPEGAQHF.